This T cell receptor (beta chain) was found in a study of T-cell memory formation after mild COVID-19. General study points: The study detected some responding clones in pre-infection memory, suggesting cross-reactive memory joined. CD4/CD8 balance held among clones contracting day 15 to 85, and later expanders leaned CD4+.

V lost 6 bases and J lost 7, with 16 bases in between. The CDR3 consists of 14 residues. Germline V gene lookup returns CDR1 SGHRS and CDR2 YFSETQ. Barcoded TCR alpha and TCR beta cDNA libraries with UMIs came from 5'RACE using constant-segment primers. TCRdb re-called the 5' RACE reads through MiXCR, storing one row per CDR3 protein. The table records about 170,000 distinct CDR3 sequences, approximately 12% of them present only once. This clonotype was observed at least ten times. Its antigen remains unidentified. Source material: PBMCs or a T cell subset sorted from them (not recorded which). The sequence was collected from a man aged 18-30 years who had mild COVID-19 (a few samples of this study predate the infection). Cell type and time point are not known. This chain uses TRBV5-1 with TRBJ2-2, with D perhaps matching TRBD1 (6 bases). Here the CDR3 reads CASIRDNGVGELFF. The CDR3 DNA sequence: TGCGCCAGCATCCGGGACAATGGGGTCGGGGAGCTGTTTTTT.